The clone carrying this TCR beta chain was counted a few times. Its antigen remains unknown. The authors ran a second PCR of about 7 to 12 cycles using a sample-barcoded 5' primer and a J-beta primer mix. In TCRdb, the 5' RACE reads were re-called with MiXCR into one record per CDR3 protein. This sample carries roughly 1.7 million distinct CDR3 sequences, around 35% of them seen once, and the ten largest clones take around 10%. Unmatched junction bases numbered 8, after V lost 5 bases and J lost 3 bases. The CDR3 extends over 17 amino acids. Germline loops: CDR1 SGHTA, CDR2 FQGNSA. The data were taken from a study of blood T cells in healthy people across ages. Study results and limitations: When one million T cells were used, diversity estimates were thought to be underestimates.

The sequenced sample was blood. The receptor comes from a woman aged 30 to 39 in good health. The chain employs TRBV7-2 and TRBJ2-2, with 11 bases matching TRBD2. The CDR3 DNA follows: TGTGCCAGCAGCCCCCAACTAGCGGGGGCCTACACCGGGGAGCTGTTTTTT. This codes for CASSPQLAGAYTGELFF.